This T cell receptor beta chain appears in the sequencing data of a study of T cell changes during pregnancy in multiple sclerosis. The method was immunoSEQ multiplex PCR; TCRdb's version includes in-frame clones alone and lacks a portion of them. Of more than 55,000 clones in the sample, 90% to 95% were seen once. The V end lost 7 bases, the J end lost 1 base, and 16 bases lay between the germline ends. The CDR3 has 15 amino acids. Germline values: CDR1 SGHRS, CDR2 YFSETQ. This sequence originates from a female donor in good health, enrolled as a control in a pregnancy study. V usage is TRBV5-1 and J usage is TRBJ2-3, with no clear D. The material sequenced was peripheral blood, taken after pregnancy. CDR3 residues: CASVSETSRTDTQYF. In nucleotides, the CDR3 is TGCGCCAGCGTATCGGAGACTTCCCGCACAGATACGCAGTATTTT.